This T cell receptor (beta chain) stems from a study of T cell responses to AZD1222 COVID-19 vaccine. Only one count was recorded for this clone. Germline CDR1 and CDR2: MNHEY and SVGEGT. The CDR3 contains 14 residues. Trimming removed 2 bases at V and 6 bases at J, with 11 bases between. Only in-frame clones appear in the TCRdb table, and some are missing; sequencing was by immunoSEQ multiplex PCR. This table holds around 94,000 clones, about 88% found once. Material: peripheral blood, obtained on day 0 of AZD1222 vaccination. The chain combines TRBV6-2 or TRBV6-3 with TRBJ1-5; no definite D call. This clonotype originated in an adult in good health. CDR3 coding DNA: TGTGCCAGCAGTTACGATCTACGGTTTCAGCCCCAGCATTTT. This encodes CASSYDLRFQPQHF.